These T cell receptor beta chains were read from a single sample in a study of T cell responses to AZD1222 COVID-19 vaccine. Sequencing was performed with immunoSEQ multiplex PCR; in TCRdb, only in-frame clones are kept and a portion is missing. The sample yields some 100,000 clones, roughly 90% seen once. This material consisted of peripheral blood, taken on day 0 of AZD1222 vaccination. Source of these receptors: an adult in good health. Each CDR3 is given with its conserved first and last residue.

j_call v_call cdr3_aa
TRBJ1-3 TRBV18 CASSPPSGSGNTIYF
TRBJ2-3 TRBV10-2 CASSESSSGRGPDTQYF
TRBJ1-6 TRBV19 CASSIKGQGAGAGHSPLHF
TRBJ1-5 TRBV28 CASSLVGGRFQPQHF
TRBJ1-2 TRBV7-2 CASSLEAVSYGYTF
TRBJ1-5 TRBV28 CASSLRVRLQPQHF
TRBJ1-2 TRBV28 CASSFLGVDYGYTF
TRBJ1-5 TRBV28 CASSLGGDTSSNQPQHF
TRBJ2-3 TRBV28 CASSFSPNGGQYF
TRBJ2-2 TRBV19 CASSIERLAGGHGNGELFF
TRBJ1-6 TRBV5-5 CASSWTWAPGVTPLHF
TRBJ1-5 TRBV6-5 CASSRGGSNQPQHF
TRBJ1-1 TRBV10-1 CASSEITRGKAFF
TRBJ1-6 TRBV9 CASSAGGQGNSPLHF
TRBJ1-2 TRBV4-3 CASSQDETGDYGYTF
TRBJ1-3 TRBV10-3 CAIRGDRGSDTIYF
TRBJ1-6 TRBV7-2 CASSLAIGVMGSPLHF
TRBJ1-3 TRBV12-3/TRBV12-4 CASSSGNTIYF
TRBJ2-2 TRBV5-5 CASSQSWARRAGELFF
TRBJ1-4 TRBV7-2 CASSLDWARENEKLFF
TRBJ2-2 TRBV6-2/TRBV6-3 CASSWGTFTNTGELFF
TRBJ1-1 TRBV27 CASGYAGTENTEAFF
TRBJ2-3 TRBV9 CASSVVLAGADTQYF
TRBJ2-3 TRBV5-1 CASSLAGLDTDTQYF
TRBJ1-4 TRBV5-1 CASRPGAYGEKLFF
TRBJ2-7 TRBV6-1 CASSEAGTGSYEQYF
TRBJ2-1 TRBV6-1 CASSELGFHEQFF
TRBJ1-4 TRBV27 CASSYAGATNEKLFF
TRBJ1-5 TRBV9 CASSVAGGQPQHF
TRBJ1-3 TRBV4-3 CASSQDRGFGNTIYF
TRBJ2-7 TRBV2 CASSEGPITGHEQYF
TRBJ2-1 TRBV5-4 CASSRTVPYNEQFF
TRBJ2-2 TRBV14 CASSLEGAGELFF
TRBJ1-3 TRBV30 CAWSPSDRAVSGNTIYF
TRBJ1-6 TRBV4-2 CASSHGTGWGYSPLHF
TRBJ1-1 TRBV23-1 CASTQTGEYTEAFF
TRBJ2-2 TRBV7-9 CASSPTTGELFF
TRBJ1-6 TRBV7-2 CASSLNRDRGNSPLHF
TRBJ2-1 TRBV5-5 CASSLELVYIDEQFF
TRBJ1-6 TRBV11-2 CASSSLGGAYSPLHF
TRBJ1-3 TRBV7-2 CASSLPMGLSGNTIYF
TRBJ1-2 TRBV18 CASSPQTGSYGYTF
TRBJ1-2 TRBV27 CASSRLSGQGVWGYTF
TRBJ2-2 TRBV18 CASSFEIQTLTGELFF
TRBJ1-4 TRBV19 CATGAQGATNEKLFF
TRBJ2-7 TRBV6-5 CASSKQTGPYEQYF
TRBJ2-4 TRBV7-2 CASSLARQGRDIQYF
TRBJ2-7 TRBV28 CANPYRDRGPGEQYF
TRBJ1-1 TRBV24-1 CATNRQVDGTKNTEAFF
TRBJ1-1 TRBV3-1/TRBV3-2 CASSRQGLGTEAFF
TRBJ1-3 TRBV24-1 CATSDLKGGERRNTIYF
TRBJ2-4 TRBV23-1 CARRLAGRAKNIQYF